This is a list of T cell receptor beta chains from one sample in a study of chemoradiotherapy in HPV16-positive cancers. Data came from immunoSEQ multiplex PCR; TCRdb stores just in-frame clones and leaves some out. The sample lists some 10,000 clones; approximately 90% were seen once. The material was blood, obtained from a patient who underwent chemoradiotherapy. Source of these receptors: a human donor with HPV-associated anogenital cancer. The CDR3 runs from the conserved cysteine through the conserved F or W. Each record gives: V gene, J gene, CDR3 protein.

V gene: TRBV13
J gene: TRBJ2-3
CDR3 protein: CASSKLAGGPSTQYF

V gene: TRBV5-6
J gene: TRBJ1-1
CDR3 protein: CASSPTLRGTEAFF

V gene: TRBV19
J gene: TRBJ1-1
CDR3 protein: CASSIAVMNTEAFF

V gene: TRBV2
J gene: TRBJ2-7
CDR3 protein: CASRPQGEQYF

V gene: TRBV9
J gene: TRBJ2-1
CDR3 protein: CASSVSPNPNNEQFF

V gene: TRBV9
J gene: TRBJ1-1
CDR3 protein: CASSGGRGPEAFF

V gene: TRBV4-3
J gene: TRBJ1-1
CDR3 protein: CASSQARVMNTEAFF

V gene: TRBV30
J gene: TRBJ2-3
CDR3 protein: CAWSGQGRWGTQYF

V gene: TRBV6-6
J gene: TRBJ1-5
CDR3 protein: CASSPGGPQHF

V gene: TRBV5-5
J gene: TRBJ1-2
CDR3 protein: CASSLDIGTGGYGYTF